This passage covers 20 T cell receptor beta chains from one sample sequenced in a study of blood T cell repertoires in COVID-19. The protocol was immunoSEQ multiplex PCR, while the TCRdb copy is restricted to in-frame clones and leaves out a portion. The sample contains tens of thousands of clones, approximately 91% of which appear only once. What was sequenced was peripheral blood. The source is a man in his forties or fifties with acute or convalescent COVID-19.

The chain links TRBV19 to TRBJ1-6, with TRBD1 matching over 7 bases. From germline, CDR1 is LNHDA and CDR2 SQIVND (reference sequence). This CDR3 region has 16 residues. V dropped 4 bases and J dropped 4; count of bases not matched to a gene: 7. For the CDR3, the DNA is TGTGCCAGTAGTACAGAAGGGACAGAATATAATTCACCCCTCCACTTT. Amino acids: CASSTEGTEYNSPLHF.

This chain joins TRBV7-8 and TRBJ2-7; 7 bases fit TRBD2. The CDR3 runs 15 residues. With 3 bases clipped from V and 2 bases from J, the junction kept 7 bases outside the gene matches. Germline CDR1 and CDR2: SGHVS and FQNEAQ. This CDR3 reads CASSLSYRGAYEQYF. DNA for the CDR3: TGTGCCAGCAGCTTGAGTTATCGGGGGGCCTACGAGCAGTACTTC. Combining the CDR3 with reference TRBV7-8 and TRBJ2-7 gives the whole variable domain GAGVSQSPRYKVAKRGQDVALRCDPISGHVSLFWYQQALGQGPEFLTYFQNEAQLDKSGLPSDRFFAERPEGSVSTLKIQRTQQEDSAVYLCASSLSYRGAYEQYFGPGTRLTVT.

This clone has a handful of counts. V is TRBV6-1 and J is TRBJ1-1; D gene ambiguous. The CDR3 length is 16 residues. Trimming shortened V by 2 bases and J by 7 bases, and 20 bases separated the two germline ends. Germline assignment: CDR1 MNHNS and CDR2 SASEGT. The CDR3 region has the DNA TGTGCCAGCAGTGAAATAGCCCGGAGGTTGAGGTTTGAAGCTTTCTTT. Amino acid sequence: CASSEIARRLRFEAFF.

This clone was seen a few times. The chain combines TRBV11-2 with TRBJ2-4; TRBD1 is a possible D gene (6 bases). V lost 9 bases and J lost 4, with 13 bases in between. Germline V lookup: CDR1 SGHAT, CDR2 FQNNGV. This CDR3 region has 13 residues. CDR3 sequence reads: CASLAGDKNIQYF. The CDR3 DNA sequence: TGTGCCAGTCTAGCAGGGGATAAAAACATTCAGTACTTC.

V usage is TRBV5-1 and J usage is TRBJ1-6; a weak D match, TRBD1 (5 bases). The CDR3 has 13 amino acids. Trimming pared 5 bases from V and 9 bases from J, leaving 12 bases between. The germline V gene encodes CDR1 SGHRS and CDR2 YFSETQ. The chain's CDR3 is CASSGTTGSPLHF. DNA of the CDR3: TGCGCCAGCAGTGGGACTACAGGTTCACCCCTCCACTTT.

This chain links TRBV19 with TRBJ2-2; D might be TRBD2 (5 bases). Germline values: CDR1 LNHDA, CDR2 SQIVND (reference sequence). V gave up 1 base and J gave up 5 bases, with 8 bases separating them. CDR3 length: 14 amino acids. CDR3 sequence: CASSIVRVTGELFF. The CDR3 nucleotides read TGTGCCAGTAGTATAGTGAGGGTAACCGGGGAGCTGTTTTTT.

The chain combines TRBV29-1 with TRBJ1-2, with TRBD1 matching 7 bases. The CDR3 spans 12 residues. The V and J ends lost 7 bases and 2 bases, in that order; junction bases with no gene match: 4. Germline loops: CDR1 SQVTM, CDR2 ANQGSEA. CDR3 in amino acids: CSALGQNYGYTF. CDR3 bases: TGCAGCGCCCTGGGACAGAACTATGGCTACACCTTC.

V and J are TRBV6-5 and TRBJ2-2, with TRBD2 matching 8 bases. The CDR3 has 16 amino acids. CDR1 is MNHEY, CDR2 SVGAGI, per germline. The trim removed 2 bases at V and 5 bases at J, leaving 7 bases unmatched. The CDR3 loop is CASSYPEGLGTGELFF. The CDR3 DNA reads TGTGCCAGCAGTTACCCCGAGGGACTAGGGACCGGGGAGCTGTTTTTT.

The rearrangement uses TRBV5-4 and TRBJ2-1; 10 bases are a match to TRBD2. In germline, CDR1 is SGHNT, CDR2 YYREEE (reference sequence). The junction had 16 bases not matched to a gene; V was cut back by 4 bases and J by 9 bases. The CDR3 spans 17 residues. The CDR3 protein is CASSVLFSGGGRPEQFF. CDR3 sequence (DNA): TGTGCCAGCAGCGTTCTTTTCAGCGGGGGGGGGAGGCCTGAGCAGTTCTTC.

The chain recombines TRBV5-1 with TRBJ2-1; D unclear. The ends were cut back, 4 bases at V and 6 bases at J, with 14 bases in the middle. The V gene's germline CDR1 is SGHRS and CDR2 YFSETQ. The CDR3 is 14 amino acids. This CDR3 is CASSQKSSGNEQFF. The DNA of the CDR3 is TGCGCCAGCAGCCAGAAGTCTAGTGGCAATGAGCAGTTCTTC.

V usage is TRBV18 and J usage is TRBJ1-1, with D unresolved. The V gene's germline CDR1 is KGHSH and CDR2 LQKENI. Trimming shortened V by 8 bases and J by 4 bases, and 8 bases separated the two germline ends. This CDR3 region has 11 residues. The CDR3 region has the DNA TGTGCCAGCAGCGGGAGCACTGAAGCTTTCTTT. Translation gives CASSGSTEAFF.

In DNA, the CDR3 is TGCAGCGCGATCAAAGAGACCCAGTACTTC. Translated, it gives CSAIKETQYF. The chain has TRBV29-1 and TRBJ2-5; no definite D call. V shed 7 bases and J shed 3 bases, with 6 bases lying between them. This CDR3 region has 10 residues. Germline CDR1 reads SQVTM; CDR2 reads ANQGSEA.

The chain has TRBV23-1 and TRBJ1-4, with D perhaps matching TRBD1 (5 bases). TRBV23-1 is an ORF, with its function uncertain. This CDR3 is built from 21 residues. Trimming removed 2 bases at V and 0 bases at J, with 25 bases between. CDR3 loop: CASSQILTKPQGQATNEKLFF. Written as DNA, the CDR3 is TGCGCCAGCAGTCAAATACTAACAAAACCCCAGGGCCAGGCAACTAATGAAAAACTGTTTTTT.

This chain uses TRBV6-6 with TRBJ1-1; 7 bases fit TRBD1. CDR1 and CDR2 from the germline V gene are MNHNY and SVGAGI (reference sequence). With V trimmed by 4 bases and J by 4 bases, 12 bases remained unmatched. This CDR3 comprises 16 residues. This chain's CDR3 is CASSFPSGQRGTEAFF. The CDR3 DNA reads TGTGCCAGCAGTTTCCCGTCGGGACAGAGAGGCACTGAAGCTTTCTTT.

The CDR3 nucleotides read TGTGCCAGCAGCAAGAGGACTAGCGAGGAGACCCAGTACTTC. It encodes CASSKRTSEETQYF. V usage is TRBV7-8 and J usage is TRBJ2-5; 9 bases match TRBD2. The CDR3 sequence is 14 residues long. J lost 5 bases, V lost 5 bases, and 6 bases had no gene match. Germline CDR1 SGHVS, CDR2 FQNEAQ.

This clone came up once. This sequence joins TRBV18 and TRBJ1-3, with D unclear. The V gene lost 0 bases and the J gene lost 8 bases, with 8 bases spanning the gap. The CDR3 sequence is 13 residues long. Germline V CDR1 and CDR2: KGHSH, LQKENI. Written as DNA, the CDR3 is TGTGCCAGCTCACCACCTTGGGCAGACACCATATATTTT. This sequence encodes CASSPPWADTIYF.

The chain joins TRBV7-2 to TRBJ2-5, with TRBD2 as a possible D gene (6 bases). Trimming left V 2 bases short and J 4 bases short, with 17 bases between. Germline CDR1 reads SGHTA; CDR2 reads FQGNSA. The CDR3 length is 16 residues. CDR3 loop: CASSLFQFAGRETQYF. DNA of the CDR3: TGTGCCAGCAGCTTATTTCAGTTTGCGGGAAGAGAGACCCAGTACTTC.

About this clone itself: The junction and the germline gene differ at one end; a read error may be behind it. The J gene is TRBJ1-1, the V gene TRBV6-5; D not resolved. Per the germline V gene, CDR1 is MNHEY and CDR2 is SVGAGI. The CDR3 length is 13 residues. This CDR3 is CASSYSSFTEAFF. The CDR3 region has the DNA TGCGCCAGCAGTTACTCGAGTTTCACTGAAGCTTTCTTT.

This clone appeared a single time. The V call is TRBV10-3, the J call TRBJ2-7, with 7 bases fitting TRBD2. The CDR3 has 13 residues. Looked up from germline, CDR1 is ENHRY and CDR2 is SYGVKD. Germline trimming cut 11 bases from V and 5 bases from J; bases unmatched to any gene: 12. This CDR3 is CASQRWGGDEQYF. In nucleotides, the CDR3 is TGTGCCTCGCAGAGGTGGGGGGGGGACGAGCAGTACTTC.

This clone was seen only once. The chain employs TRBV4-1 and TRBJ1-3, with D possibly matching TRBD1 (5 bases). Trimming pared 4 bases from V and 2 bases from J, leaving 9 bases between. The CDR3 length is 14 residues. CDR1 is MGHRA, CDR2 YSYEKL, per germline. CDR3 in amino acids: CASSPAGAGNTIYF. CDR3 DNA sequence: TGCGCCAGCAGCCCCGCGGGGGCTGGAAACACCATATATTTT.